The next 14 T cell receptor beta chains were all read from a single sample in a study of cytomegalovirus exposure and HLA in healthy donors. 13 Jbeta primers and 60 Vbeta primers were used for the PCR. The assay was immunoSEQ multiplex PCR, and TCRdb's table has in-frame clones only and misses some. The sample yields 80,000 to 95,000 clones, approximately 80% seen once. The sequencing input was PBMCs. These receptors originate from a woman aged 25-40 years in good health and CMV-seronegative.

The J gene is TRBJ1-4, the V gene TRBV19, with 9 nucleotides matching TRBD1. The CDR3 covers 15 residues. Looked up from germline, CDR1 is LNHDA and CDR2 is SQIVND (reference sequence). V was clipped by 6 bases and J by 4 bases; unmatched bases: 6. For the CDR3, the DNA is TGTGCCAGTAGCCTCACAGGGGGCCTTAATGAAAAACTGTTTTTT. As protein: CASSLTGGLNEKLFF.

This chain connects TRBV5-1 to TRBJ2-2, with 10 bases fitting TRBD2. The CDR3 has 15 residues. Germline V gene lookup returns CDR1 SGHRS and CDR2 YFSETQ. V lost 0 bases and J lost 7; bases outside the gene matches: 3. The CDR3 DNA reads as TGCGCCAGCAGCTTGGTGGCTAGCGGGAGCGGGGAGCTGTTTTTT. It is translated as CASSLVASGSGELFF.

This chain connects TRBV5-1 to TRBJ1-1; 9 nucleotides match TRBD1. This CDR3 region has 17 residues. J was trimmed by 4 bases and V by 1 base; bases with no gene match: 11. Germline loops: CDR1 SGHRS, CDR2 YFSETQ. The CDR3 sequence is CASSLSSAGTGSTEAFF. The CDR3 nucleotides are TGCGCCAGCAGCTTGTCTTCAGCTGGGACAGGGAGCACTGAAGCTTTCTTT.

This clone was seen more than once but under ten times. The chain combines TRBV27 with TRBJ1-4; TRBD1 aligns across 9 bases. Trimming cost V 8 bases and J 8 bases; bases outside gene matches: 6. The V gene's germline CDR1 is MNHEY and CDR2 SMNVEV (reference sequence). This CDR3 is built from 13 residues. The CDR3 here is CASGDRVYEKLFF. CDR3 coding DNA: TGTGCCAGCGGGGACAGGGTCTACGAAAAACTGTTTTTT. Based on the CDR3 plus reference TRBV27 and TRBJ1-4, the full variable domain is EAQVTQNPRYLITVTGKKLTVTCSQNMNHEYMSWYRQDPGLGLRQIYYSMNVEVTDKGDVPEGYKVSRKEKRNFPLILESPSPNQTSLYFCASGDRVYEKLFFGSGTQLSVL.

V usage is TRBV4-1 and J usage is TRBJ1-2; 8 bases align to TRBD1. Germline CDR1 and CDR2: MGHRA and YSYEKL. This CDR3 comprises 16 residues. V lost 1 base to trimming and J lost 8 bases; unmatched junction nucleotides: 12. The CDR3 DNA sequence: TGCGCCAGCAGCCAAGTCCCAGGGGGCGCGGTTAAGGGCTACACCTTC. This sequence encodes CASSQVPGGAVKGYTF.

This rearrangement joins TRBV7-2 to TRBJ2-7; 10 bases match TRBD2. V trimming: 6 bases; J trimming: 3 bases; junction bases outside the gene matches: 8. Germline loops: CDR1 SGHTA, CDR2 FQGNSA. The CDR3 extends over 15 amino acids. The CDR3 loop is CASRITGTSVYEQYF. The CDR3 DNA is TGTGCCAGCAGGATAACCGGGACTAGCGTCTACGAGCAGTACTTC.

The J gene is TRBJ1-1, the V gene TRBV5-1, with 9 bases matching TRBD1. The germline V gene has CDR1 SGHRS and CDR2 YFSETQ. The V gene end was trimmed by 0 bases and the J gene end by 2 bases; junction bases not matched to a gene: 2. This CDR3 contains 15 residues. The CDR3 is CASSLEGQGNTEAFF. In nucleotides, the CDR3 is TGCGCCAGCAGCTTGGAGGGACAGGGCAACACTGAAGCTTTCTTT.

The V call is TRBV4-3, the J call TRBJ1-5; 9 bases fit TRBD1. Germline CDR1 reads LGHNA; CDR2 reads YSLEER. The CDR3 covers 15 residues. Unmatched junction bases numbered 6, after V lost 3 bases and J lost 6 bases. CDR3 nucleotide sequence: TGCGCCAGCAGCCATGAGACAGGGGGTATTCAGCCCCAGCATTTT. Encoded protein: CASSHETGGIQPQHF.

As concerns this clone: Other nucleotide sequences in the sample specify the same CDR3. V is TRBV19 and J is TRBJ2-2; D perhaps matches TRBD2 (6 bases). V was cut by 1 base and J by 0 bases, with 6 bases left in between. Per the germline V gene, CDR1 is LNHDA and CDR2 is SQIVND (reference sequence). CDR3 length equals 15 residues. The chain's CDR3 is CASSIGRANTGELFF. Here the CDR3 DNA reads TGTGCCAGTAGTATAGGGAGGGCGAACACCGGGGAGCTGTTTTTT. Supplemented by reference TRBV19 and TRBJ2-2, the full variable domain reads DGGITQSPKYLFRKEGQNVTLSCEQNLNHDAMYWYRQDPGQGLRLIYYSQIVNDFQKGDIAEGYSVSREKKESFPLTVTSAQKNPTAFYLCASSIGRANTGELFFGEGSRLTVL.

The chain joins TRBV27 to TRBJ2-5; 12 nucleotides match TRBD2. The end of the DNA is better explained by TRBJ2-7, so the J call may be wrong. The germline V gene has CDR1 MNHEY and CDR2 SMNVEV (reference sequence). The CDR3 sequence is 16 residues long. The CDR3 sequence is CASSLLTSGSAYEQYF. The CDR3 bases are TGTGCCAGCAGTTTACTGACTAGCGGGAGTGCCTACGAGCAGTACTTC.

This rearrangement joins TRBV30 to TRBJ2-7; a possible D gene is TRBD1 (5 bases). Germline CDR1 GTSNPN, CDR2 SVGIG (reference sequence). This CDR3 is 12 amino acids long. V gave up 5 bases and J gave up 0 bases, with 8 bases separating them. The CDR3 DNA sequence: TGTGCCTGGCACAGGAGCTCCTACGAGCAGTACTTC. The encoded protein is CAWHRSSYEQYF. Combining the CDR3 with reference TRBV30 and TRBJ2-7 gives the whole variable domain SQTIHQWPATLVQPVGSPLSLECTVEGTSNPNLYWYRQAAGRGLQLLFYSVGIGQISSEVPQNLSASRPQDRQFILSSKKLLLSDSGFYLCAWHRSSYEQYFGPGTRLTVT.

The V and J genes are TRBV30 and TRBJ2-3; D not resolved. CDR1 and CDR2 (germline): GTSNPN, SVGIG (reference sequence). This CDR3 is 12 amino acids long. The V end lost 2 bases, the J end lost 5 bases, and 8 bases lay between the germline ends. CDR3 in DNA: TGTGCCTGGAGTTCGGGTCGAGATACGCAGTATTTT. As protein: CAWSSGRDTQYF.

The chain couples TRBV6-5 to TRBJ2-7; maybe TRBD1 (5 bases). Trimming cost V 6 bases and J 4 bases, with 19 bases left between them. The germline V gene has CDR1 MNHEY and CDR2 SVGAGI. CDR3 length: 15 amino acids. The CDR3: CASSSSQARGYEQYF. CDR3 sequence (DNA): TGTGCCAGCAGCTCGAGTCAGGCTAGGGGATACGAGCAGTACTTC.

The chain couples TRBV6-5 to TRBJ1-2; TRBD1 aligns across 10 bases. The CDR3 is 14 residues long. The junction had 5 bases not matched to a gene; V was cut back by 6 bases and J by 4 bases. Germline V gene lookup returns CDR1 MNHEY and CDR2 SVGAGI. DNA for the CDR3: TGTGCCAGCAGACTGGGACAGGGGATCTATGGCTACACCTTC. The encoded protein is CASRLGQGIYGYTF.